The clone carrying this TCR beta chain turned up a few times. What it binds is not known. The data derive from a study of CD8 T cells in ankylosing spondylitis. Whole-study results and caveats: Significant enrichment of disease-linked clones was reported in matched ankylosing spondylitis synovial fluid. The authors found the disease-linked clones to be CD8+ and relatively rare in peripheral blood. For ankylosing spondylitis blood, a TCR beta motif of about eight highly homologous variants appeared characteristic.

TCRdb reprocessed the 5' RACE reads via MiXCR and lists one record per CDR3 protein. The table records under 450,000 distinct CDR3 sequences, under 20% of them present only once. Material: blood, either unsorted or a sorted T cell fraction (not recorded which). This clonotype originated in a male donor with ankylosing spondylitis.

CDR3 sequence (DNA): TGTGCCTGGAGATTCGGGACAGCCTCGGTTGAAGCTTTCTTT. Translation gives CAWRFGTASVEAFF. The gene calls are TRBV30 and TRBJ1-1, with 7 nucleotides matching TRBD1. The CDR3 has 14 residues. Germline V CDR1 and CDR2: GTSNPN, SVGIG (reference sequence). Losses at the gene ends were 3 bases for V and 7 bases for J; bases not matched to a gene: 11.